The rows below give T cell receptor beta chains drawn from one sample of a study of blood T cell repertoires in COVID-19. Here immunoSEQ multiplex PCR was the method, and the copy in TCRdb shows in-frame clones only, minus some. The data hold 300,000 to 450,000 clones, with 87% observed a single time. The material sequenced was PBMCs or T cells enriched from blood (not recorded which). These TCRs come from a middle-aged man in a cohort exposed to, infected with or recovered from COVID-19 (not recorded which). CDR3s include the opening cysteine and the closing phenylalanine or tryptophan. A D gene is named only where the DNA matches it firmly. Clone size is stated in some rows and not others, as once, few, many or a class when expanded.

NA TRBJ1-6 TRBV2 NA TGTGCCAGCAGTGAAGAGGGGGTCTCACCCCTCCACTTT CASSEEGVSPLHF
NA TRBJ1-1 TRBV7-8 once TGTGCCAGCAGCTTATCAGGAAGGCCGACTGAAGCTTTCTTT CASSLSGRPTEAFF
NA TRBJ2-1 TRBV29-1 NA TGCAGCGGAGGTGGGAATGAGCAGTTCTTC CSGGGNEQFF
TRBD1 TRBJ1-1 TRBV18 NA TGTGCCAGCTCACCGACAGGGGGCGAGTTCGAAGCTTTCTTT CASSPTGGEFEAFF
NA TRBJ2-5 TRBV6-1 once TGTGCCAGCAGTGCAGCCCGCAGGGTGGAGACCCAGTACTTC CASSAARRVETQYF
NA TRBJ1-2 TRBV3-1/TRBV3-2 NA TGTGCCAGCAGCCAAGACAGGTTCGGTGGCTACACCTTC CASSQDRFGGYTF
TRBD2 TRBJ2-2 TRBV19 NA TGTGCCAGTAGTATGAACCTCGGGACTACGAACACCGGGGAGCTGTTTTTT CASSMNLGTTNTGELFF
NA TRBJ2-1 TRBV30 once TGTGCCTGGGGAGGACAGTCCTACAATGAGCAGTTCTTC CAWGGQSYNEQFF
TRBD1 TRBJ2-5 TRBV28 once TGTGCCAGCAGGACACCGGGACAGGGTGGAGAGACCCAGTACTTC CASRTPGQGGETQYF
TRBD2 TRBJ2-7 TRBV5-1 NA TGCGCCAGCAGCACCCTTAGCGGGTCCCCCTACGAGCAGTACTTC CASSTLSGSPYEQYF
NA TRBJ2-6 TRBV7-2 NA TGTGCCAGCAGCTTTACAGTTTCTGGGGCCAACGTCCTGACTTTC CASSFTVSGANVLTF
NA TRBJ1-6 TRBV19 once TGTGCCAGTAGTATCGGAGCGGATAATTCACCCCTCCACTTT CASSIGADNSPLHF
NA TRBJ2-5 TRBV5-1 NA TGCGCCAGCAGCTTGCCAGGGGACGAGACCCAGTACTTC CASSLPGDETQYF
NA TRBJ1-2 TRBV18 once TGTGCCAGCTCAGAGAGGGAGCCAGGCTATGGCTACACCTTC CASSEREPGYGYTF
NA TRBJ1-1 TRBV18 once TGTGCCAGCTCACCACCGGCGGGGACTGAAGCTTTCTTT CASSPPAGTEAFF
NA TRBJ2-3 TRBV6-5 NA NA CASSSSTGGYTDTQYF
TRBD1 TRBJ1-3 TRBV7-9 NA TGTGCCAGCAGCTTCATAACAGGGGGCTCTGGAAACACCATATATTTT CASSFITGGSGNTIYF
TRBD2 TRBJ2-2 TRBV7-2 once TGTGCCAGCAGCCCAAAAGCGGGAGCGAGGGAGCTGTTTTTT CASSPKAGARELFF
NA TRBJ1-1 TRBV3-1/TRBV3-2 NA TGTGCCAGCAGCCAAGGGACGAGGGCGTGGGCTTTCTTT CASSQGTRAWAFF
TRBD1 TRBJ1-2 TRBV2 NA TGTGCCAGCGTTAGGGACAGGGGAACCCTAACGCTTAGCTATGGCTACACCTTC CASVRDRGTLTLSYGYTF
NA TRBJ1-3 TRBV7-8 NA TGTGCCACCAGTACAGGGTCTGGAAACACCATATATTTT CATSTGSGNTIYF
TRBD1 TRBJ2-2 TRBV19 NA TGTGCCAGTAGTACCGTAGGACAGGGAGGAGCCTACAGGTCCGGGGAGCTGTTTTTT CASSTVGQGGAYRSGELFF
NA TRBJ2-2 TRBV9 once TGTGCCAGCAGCCCCCAGCGTCCCCCCGGGGAGCTGTTTTTT CASSPQRPPGELFF
NA TRBJ1-6 TRBV28 NA TGTGCCAGCAGTTCTACCTTGAACTCCTATAATTCACCCCTCCACTTT CASSSTLNSYNSPLHF
NA TRBJ2-1 TRBV14 NA TGTGCCAGCAGCCACCGGGACTCCTCCTACAATGAGCAGTTCTTC CASSHRDSSYNEQFF
TRBD1 TRBJ1-2 TRBV28 NA TGTGCCAGCAGTGATCAGGGGGCAGGGAACTATGGCTACACCTTC CASSDQGAGNYGYTF
NA TRBJ1-5 TRBV3-1/TRBV3-2 NA TGTGCCAGCAGCCAAAGGGCAGGGTATCAGCCCCAGCATTTT CASSQRAGYQPQHF
NA TRBJ2-7 TRBV5-1 NA TGCGCCAGCAGCTTAGTTTACGGGACAAATCTCCTCGAGCAGTACTTC CASSLVYGTNLLEQYF
NA TRBJ2-5 TRBV18 NA TGTGCCAGCTCAACAAATCACCAGGGTGGAGAGACCCAGTACTTC CASSTNHQGGETQYF
NA TRBJ1-2 TRBV5-1 NA TGCGCCAGCAGCTTGGTTTTGGGGGCGGACTATGGCTACACCTTC CASSLVLGADYGYTF
NA TRBJ2-1 TRBV9 NA TGTGCCAGCAGCGTCGGAGGTGGCGGTGAGCAGTTCTTC CASSVGGGGEQFF